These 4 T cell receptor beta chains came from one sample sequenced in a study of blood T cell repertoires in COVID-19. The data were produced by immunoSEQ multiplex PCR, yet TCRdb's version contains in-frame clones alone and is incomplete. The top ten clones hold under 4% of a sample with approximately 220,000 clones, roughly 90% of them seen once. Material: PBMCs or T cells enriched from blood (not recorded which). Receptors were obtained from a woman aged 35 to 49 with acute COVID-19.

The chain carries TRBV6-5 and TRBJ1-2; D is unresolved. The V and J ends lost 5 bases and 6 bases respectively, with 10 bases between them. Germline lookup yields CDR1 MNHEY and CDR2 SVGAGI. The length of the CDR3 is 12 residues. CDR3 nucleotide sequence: TGTGCCAGCAGTCCGTTCGGGAATGGCTACACCTTC. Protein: CASSPFGNGYTF.

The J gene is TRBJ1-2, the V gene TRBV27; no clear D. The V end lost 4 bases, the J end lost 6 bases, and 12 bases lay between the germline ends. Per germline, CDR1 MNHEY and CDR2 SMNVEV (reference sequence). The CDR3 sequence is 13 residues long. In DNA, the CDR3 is TGTGCCAGCAGTTCCACTTGGGCCCATGGCTACACCTTC. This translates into CASSSTWAHGYTF.

The CDR3 nucleotides read TGTGCCAGCAGCCCCCCCGGGACAAGCTCCTACAATGAGCAGTTCTTC. It translates to CASSPPGTSSYNEQFF. The chain links TRBV9 to TRBJ2-1, with a weak D call TRBD1 (6 bases). This CDR3 has 16 amino acids. Germline assignment: CDR1 SGDLS and CDR2 YYNGEE. Trimming removed 4 bases at V and 0 bases at J, with 14 bases between.

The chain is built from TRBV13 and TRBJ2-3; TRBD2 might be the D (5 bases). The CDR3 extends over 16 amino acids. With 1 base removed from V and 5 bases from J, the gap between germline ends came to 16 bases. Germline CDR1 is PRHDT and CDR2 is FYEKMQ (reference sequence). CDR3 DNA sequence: TGTGCCAGCAGCTTAGCGTCACTAGGTGCAATAGATACGCAGTATTTT. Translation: CASSLASLGAIDTQYF.